This T cell receptor beta chain came from a study of regulatory T cells in long-lasting Graves disease. Sequencing libraries for TCR beta were prepared with iRepertoire HTBI primers and Arm-PCR of CDR3 regions. Using its own MiXCR run on the multiplex PCR reads, TCRdb lists one record per CDR3 protein. Found here are roughly 560,000 distinct CDR3 sequences, approximately 12% of them singletons; the top ten hold 8% to 10%. Findings and limits, study-wide: Favored gene segments in persistent disease were TRBV28, TRBJ1-2 and TRBJ2-5.

Time point in this sample: newly diagnosed GD, antithyroid drugs for less than 3 months. Researchers made the TCR library from RNA that was extracted from PBMCs. Staff took roughly 9.6 milliliters of peripheral blood and put it into EDTA tubes. With respect to this clonotype: As yet, its antigen is unknown.

V shed 2 bases, J shed 0 bases, and the junction held 7 bases outside the gene matches. Germline CDR1 reads LGHNA; CDR2 reads YNFKEQ. The CDR3 extends over 19 amino acids. This sample also appeared in a second study, on T cells in Graves' hyperthyroidism and ophthalmopathy. That paper adds: Ophthalmopathy and stable hyperthyroidism were separated by a 13 V-J model.

The J gene is TRBJ2-6, the V gene TRBV4-2; 10 bases agree with TRBD2. This TCR came from a young woman with Graves disease. The sequenced sample was peripheral blood mononuclear cells (PBMCs), obtained at new diagnosis, from a patient treated with antithyroid drugs. The CDR3 DNA sequence: TGTGCCAGCAGCCAACGCCGAGCTAGCGGGAGCTCTGGGGCCAACGTCCTGACTTTC. Its protein product is CASSQRRASGSSGANVLTF.